The present TCR beta chain was sequenced within a study of cytomegalovirus exposure and HLA in healthy donors. PCR primers comprised 60 Vbeta and 13 Jbeta primers. TCRdb's table, derived via immunoSEQ multiplex PCR, lists solely in-frame clones and lacks some. Of about 200,000 clones listed, around 85% are singletons. This CDR3 has 16 amino acids. Trimming at V came to 3 bases and at J to 6 bases, leaving 13 bases not matched to a gene. The V gene's germline CDR1 is SGDLS and CDR2 YYNGEE. In its sample, this clone was seen a few times. The sequence was collected from a woman aged 50 to 60 in good health and CMV-seronegative. This chain links TRBV9 with TRBJ2-7; 9 bases fit TRBD1. The sequencing sample was made of PBMCs. The CDR3 loop reads CASSASPGTGSGEQYF. As DNA, the CDR3 is TGTGCCAGCAGCGCATCTCCCGGGACAGGGTCGGGCGAGCAGTACTTC.